The TCR beta chain under discussion was sequenced for a study of beta chain features in type 1 diabetes. Notes on the study in general: When Type 1 diabetes patients were examined, their TCRB CDR3s proved moderately but significantly shorter in all four CD4+ subsets. PCR might preferentially amplify shorter templates, equally in patients and controls. A greater similarity of naive, central memory and Treg TCRB repertoires was seen among patients than among healthy donors.

This clone was counted between two and nine times. Its specificity is unknown. The study reverse transcribed the entire isolated RNA, so it sequenced expressed TCRB transcripts. The repertoire was sequenced with immunoSEQ multiplex PCR; TCRdb's copy has only in-frame clones and lacks some. The sample holds more than 100,000 clones, roughly 28% seen once. With 5 bases clipped from V and 3 bases from J, the junction kept 6 bases outside the gene matches. This CDR3 contains 17 residues. Germline CDR1 reads SGHRS; CDR2 reads YFSETQ. Sequences were obtained from central memory CD4+ T cells from blood. This sequence was found in a woman between 18 and 29 years old with type 1 diabetes. The V gene is TRBV5-1, the J gene TRBJ2-1, with 15 bases that match TRBD2. The CDR3 region is CASRRGTSGRYYNEQFF. The CDR3 DNA follows: TGCGCCAGCAGGCGGGGGACTAGCGGGAGGTACTACAATGAGCAGTTCTTC. The entire variable domain, with the rest obtained from reference TRBV5-1 and TRBJ2-1, is as follows: KAGVTQTPRYLIKTRGQQVTLSCSPISGHRSVSWYQQTPGQGLQFLFEYFSETQRNKGNFPGRFSGRQFSNSRSEMNVSTLELGDSALYLCASRRGTSGRYYNEQFFGPGTRLTVL.